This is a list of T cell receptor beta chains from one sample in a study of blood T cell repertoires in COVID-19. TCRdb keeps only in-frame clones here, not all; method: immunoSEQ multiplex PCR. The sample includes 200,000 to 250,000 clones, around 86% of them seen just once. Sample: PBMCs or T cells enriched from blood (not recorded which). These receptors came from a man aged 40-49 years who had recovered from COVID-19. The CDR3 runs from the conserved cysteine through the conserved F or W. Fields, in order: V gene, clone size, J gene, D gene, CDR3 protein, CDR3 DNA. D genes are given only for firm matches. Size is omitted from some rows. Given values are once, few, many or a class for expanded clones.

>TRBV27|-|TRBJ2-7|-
CASRWTRDTYEQYF
TGTGCCAGCAGGTGGACAAGGGACACCTACGAGCAGTACTTC
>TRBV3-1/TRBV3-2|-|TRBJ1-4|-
CASSPRTEPNEKLFF
TGTGCCAGCAGCCCCCGGACAGAACCTAATGAAAAACTGTTTTTT
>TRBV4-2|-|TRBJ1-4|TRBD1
CASSQTQGTNEKLFF
TGTGCCAGCAGCCAAACACAGGGGACTAATGAAAAACTGTTTTTT
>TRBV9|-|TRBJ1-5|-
CASSVGGSNQPQHF
TGTGCCAGCAGCGTAGGAGGGAGCAATCAGCCCCAGCATTTT
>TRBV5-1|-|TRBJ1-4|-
CASSADNGDEKLFF
TGCGCCAGCAGCGCAGACAACGGGGATGAAAAACTGTTTTTT
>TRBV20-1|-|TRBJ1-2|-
CSASGGGIYGYTF
TGCAGTGCTAGTGGGGGGGGAATCTATGGCTACACCTTC
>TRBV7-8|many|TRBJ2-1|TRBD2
CASSLAVLAGEYNEQFF
TGTGCCAGCAGCTTAGCGGTACTAGCGGGAGAATACAATGAGCAGTTCTTC
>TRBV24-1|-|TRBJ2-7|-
CATSDLNGYEQYF
TGTGCCACCAGTGATTTGAACGGCTACGAGCAGTACTTC
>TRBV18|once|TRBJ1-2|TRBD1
CASSPEQGVAGYTF
TGTGCCAGCTCACCCGAACAGGGGGTAGCAGGCTACACCTTC
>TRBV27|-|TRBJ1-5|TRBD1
CASSPGQGGNQPQHF
TGTGCCAGCAGTCCGGGACAGGGGGGCAATCAGCCCCAGCATTTT
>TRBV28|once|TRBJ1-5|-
CASSLWVTGTYQPQHF
TGTGCCAGCAGTTTATGGGTTACAGGGACCTATCAGCCCCAGCATTTT
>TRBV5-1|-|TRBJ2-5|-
CASSPTSTQETQYF
TGCGCCAGCAGCCCAACGAGTACCCAAGAGACCCAGTACTTC
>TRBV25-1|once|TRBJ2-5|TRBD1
CASSEIAGGVRETQYF
TGTGCCAGCAGTGAAATAGCAGGGGGAGTCAGGGAGACCCAGTACTTC
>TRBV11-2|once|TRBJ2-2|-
CASKRAGTGELFF
TGTGCCAGCAAAAGGGCGGGCACCGGGGAGCTGTTTTTT
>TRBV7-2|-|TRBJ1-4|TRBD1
CASSPQTGVNEKLFF
TGTGCCAGCAGCCCCCAGACAGGGGTTAATGAAAAACTGTTTTTT
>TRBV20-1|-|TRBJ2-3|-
CSAPSTDTQYF
TGCAGTGCCCCAAGCACAGATACGCAGTATTTT
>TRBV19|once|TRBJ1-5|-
CASSIPLGGNQPQHF
TGTGCCAGTAGTATCCCCCTCGGGGGCAATCAGCCCCAGCATTTT
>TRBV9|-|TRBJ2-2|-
CASSVLGLQNTGELFF
TGTGCCAGCAGCGTTTTAGGACTACAGAACACCGGGGAGCTGTTTTTT
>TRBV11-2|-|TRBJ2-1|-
CASSILGNEQFF
TGTGCCAGCAGCATTCTAGGCAATGAGCAGTTCTTC
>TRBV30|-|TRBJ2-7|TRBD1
CAWDGHGTGTLEQYF
TGTGCCTGGGACGGTCACGGGACAGGGACTCTCGAGCAGTACTTC
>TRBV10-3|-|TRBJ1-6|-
CAIGREDSPLHF
TGTGCCATCGGTAGAGAGGATTCACCCCTCCACTTT
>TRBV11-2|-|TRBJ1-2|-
CASSPVNYGYTF
TGTGCCAGCAGTCCGGTTAACTATGGCTACACCTTC
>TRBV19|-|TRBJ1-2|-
CASSTGLGRFVGYTF
TGTGCCAGTAGTACAGGTCTTGGGAGATTCGTTGGCTACACCTTC
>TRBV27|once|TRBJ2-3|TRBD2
CASRPIPSGRGDTQYF
TGTGCCAGCAGGCCCATACCTAGCGGGAGGGGAGATACGCAGTATTTT
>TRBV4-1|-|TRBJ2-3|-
CASSHDSNTQYF
TGCGCCAGCAGCCACGACAGTAATACGCAGTATTTT
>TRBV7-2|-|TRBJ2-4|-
CASSFTVFRNIQYF
TGTGCCAGCAGCTTCACAGTATTTAGAAACATTCAGTACTTC
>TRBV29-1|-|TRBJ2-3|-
CSVSRPEADTQYF
TGCAGCGTCTCTAGGCCAGAGGCCGATACGCAGTATTTT
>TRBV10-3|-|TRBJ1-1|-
CAIKAGNTEAFF
TGTGCCATCAAGGCAGGGAACACTGAAGCTTTCTTT
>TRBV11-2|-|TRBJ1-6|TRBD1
CASSITGASSYNSPLHF
TGTGCCAGCAGCATAACAGGGGCGAGCTCCTATAATTCACCCCTCCACTTT
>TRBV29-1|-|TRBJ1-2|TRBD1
CSAYRGQDYGYTF
TGCAGCGCCTACAGGGGGCAGGACTATGGCTACACCTTC
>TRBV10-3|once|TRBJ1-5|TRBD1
CAIRGQASNQPQHF
TGTGCCATCAGGGGACAGGCAAGCAATCAGCCCCAGCATTTT
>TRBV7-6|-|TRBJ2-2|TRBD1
CASSFETGGRRELFF
TGTGCCAGCAGCTTCGAGACAGGGGGCCGAAGGGAGCTGTTTTTT
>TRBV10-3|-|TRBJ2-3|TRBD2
CAIRGEARGETQYF
TGTGCCATCAGGGGAGAAGCGCGGGGGGAGACGCAGTATTTT
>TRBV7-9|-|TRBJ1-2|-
CASQPVAATVDGYTF
TGTGCCAGCCAACCAGTGGCGGCCACGGTGGATGGCTACACCTTC
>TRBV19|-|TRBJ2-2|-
CASSMASTGELFF
TGTGCCAGTAGTATGGCCAGCACCGGGGAGCTGTTTTTT
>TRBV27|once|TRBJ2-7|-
CASSLAGATTAEQYF
TGTGCCAGCAGTTTAGCGGGTGCGACTACGGCCGAGCAGTACTTC
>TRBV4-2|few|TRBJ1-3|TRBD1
CASSQLTGGNTIYF
TGTGCCAGCAGCCAGCTGACAGGGGGAAACACCATATATTTT
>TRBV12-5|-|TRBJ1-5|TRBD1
CASGLVRDSYSNQPQHF
TGTGCTAGTGGTTTGGTACGGGACAGTTATAGCAATCAGCCCCAGCATTTT
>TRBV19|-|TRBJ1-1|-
CASSPVSNTEAFF
TGTGCCAGTAGCCCAGTATCGAACACTGAAGCTTTCTTT
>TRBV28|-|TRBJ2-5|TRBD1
CASSLWEGSGTGGLETQYF
TGTGCCAGCAGTTTATGGGAGGGCTCCGGGACAGGGGGATTGGAGACCCAGTACTTC
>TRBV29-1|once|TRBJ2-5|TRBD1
CSVEDLITGQGVLSPQETQYF
TGCAGCGTTGAAGATCTTATCACTGGACAGGGGGTCTTGAGTCCACAAGAGACCCAGTACTTC
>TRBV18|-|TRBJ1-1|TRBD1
CASSQLRDRDTEAFF
TGTGCCAGCTCACAACTTAGGGACAGGGACACTGAAGCTTTCTTT
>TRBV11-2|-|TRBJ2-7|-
CASSSTSDPYEQYF
TGTGCCAGCAGCTCGACTAGTGATCCCTACGAGCAGTACTTC
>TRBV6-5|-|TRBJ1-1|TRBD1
CASSPENRGTTEAFF
TGTGCCAGCAGTCCCGAGAACAGGGGGACCACTGAAGCTTTCTTT
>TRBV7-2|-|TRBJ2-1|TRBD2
CASSPGLAGGNNEQFF
TGTGCCAGCAGCCCAGGACTAGCGGGGGGCAACAATGAGCAGTTCTTC
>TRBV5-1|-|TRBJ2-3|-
CASSLEGRGDTQYF
TGCGCCAGCAGCTTGGAGGGCAGGGGAGATACGCAGTATTTT
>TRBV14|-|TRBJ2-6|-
CASSLGLGANVLTF
TGTGCCAGCAGCCTCGGGTTAGGGGCCAACGTCCTGACTTTC
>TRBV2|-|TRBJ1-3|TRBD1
CASRVSTGGSGNTIYF
TGTGCCAGCAGAGTAAGCACAGGGGGCTCTGGAAACACCATATATTTT
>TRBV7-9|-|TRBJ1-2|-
CASSLEQGGYTF
TGTGCCAGCAGCTTAGAACAGGGCGGCTACACCTTC
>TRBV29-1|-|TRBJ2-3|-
CSVESGSTDTQYF
TGCAGCGTTGAGAGCGGTAGCACAGATACGCAGTATTTT
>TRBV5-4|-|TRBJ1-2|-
CASSPDRPVYGYTF
TGTGCCAGCAGCCCTGACAGACCCGTCTATGGCTACACCTTC
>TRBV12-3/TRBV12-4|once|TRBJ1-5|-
CASASGGVQPQHF
TGTGCCAGCGCCTCAGGAGGAGTTCAGCCCCAGCATTTT
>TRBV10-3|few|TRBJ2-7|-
CAISEDGTLYEQYF
TGTGCCATCAGTGAAGACGGGACACTCTACGAGCAGTACTTC
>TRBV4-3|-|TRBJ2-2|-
CASSQGGVSGELFF
TGCGCCAGCAGCCAAGGGGGGGTCAGCGGGGAGCTGTTTTTT
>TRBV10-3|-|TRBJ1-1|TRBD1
CATQDRGEAFF
TGTGCCACCCAAGACAGGGGTGAAGCTTTCTTT
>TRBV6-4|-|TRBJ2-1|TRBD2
CASSDLFGLALGNEQFF
TGTGCCAGCAGTGACTTATTCGGACTAGCGCTGGGGAATGAGCAGTTCTTC
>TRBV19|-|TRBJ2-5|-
CASSISGVQETQYF
TGTGCCAGTAGTATTTCGGGGGTCCAAGAGACCCAGTACTTC